The 18 T cell receptor beta chains below all came from one sample that was sequenced in a study of blood T cell repertoires in COVID-19. Assay used: immunoSEQ multiplex PCR; TCRdb lists only in-frame clones, some missing. The sample holds 270,000 or so clones, roughly 88% seen once. The sequenced material came from peripheral blood. The receptors come from a woman aged 25-40 years with active or convalescent COVID-19.

This clone was picked up a small number of times. This chain connects TRBV7-3 to TRBJ2-1, with 10 nucleotides matching TRBD2. Germline V gene data show CDR1 as SGHTA and CDR2 as FQGTGA. V lost 0 bases and J lost 5; bases outside the gene matches: 7. The CDR3 is made up of 17 amino acids. CDR3 amino acids: CASSLTAGTSEDNEQFF. The CDR3 region has the DNA TGTGCCAGCAGCTTAACAGCCGGGACTAGCGAGGACAATGAGCAGTTCTTC. Full variable domain (missing parts from reference TRBV7-3 and TRBJ2-1): GAGVSQTPSNKVTEKGKYVELRCDPISGHTALYWYRQSLGQGPEFLIYFQGTGAADDSGLPNDRFFAVRPEGSVSTLKIQRTERGDSAVYLCASSLTAGTSEDNEQFFGPGTRLTVL.

This clone was observed a handful of times. V is TRBV6-5 and J is TRBJ1-1; the match to TRBD1 covers 8 bases. The CDR3 contains 15 residues. J gave up 1 base and V 6 bases, and 7 bases lay outside the gene matches. The germline V gene encodes CDR1 MNHEY and CDR2 SVGAGI. The chain's CDR3 is CASSPGQGKNTEAFF. CDR3 DNA sequence: TGTGCCAGCAGCCCCGGACAGGGAAAGAACACTGAAGCTTTCTTT.

A few counts support this clone. This chain joins TRBV5-6 and TRBJ1-2; TRBD1 matches at 11 bases. The CDR3 extends over 15 amino acids. Trimming cost V 1 base and J 3 bases; bases outside gene matches: 2. The germline gives CDR1 SGHDT, CDR2 YYEEEE. CDR3 nucleotide sequence: TGTGCCAGCAGCTTGATGGGACAGGGGGACTATGGCTACACCTTC. Its protein product is CASSLMGQGDYGYTF.

V usage is TRBV18 and J usage is TRBJ2-5; D is unresolved. Trimming pared 0 bases from V and 2 bases from J, leaving 13 bases between. The CDR3 has 16 residues. The germline V gene has CDR1 KGHSH and CDR2 LQKENI. The CDR3 loop is CASSPPSLSKQETQYF. DNA for the CDR3: TGTGCCAGCTCACCACCATCACTGTCCAAACAAGAGACCCAGTACTTC.

The rearrangement joins TRBV9 to TRBJ1-1; D ambiguous. The germline V gene encodes CDR1 SGDLS and CDR2 YYNGEE. The CDR3 has 14 residues. The ends were cut back, 4 bases at V and 4 bases at J, with 14 bases in the middle. This chain's CDR3 is CASSPPPGITEAFF. The CDR3 bases are TGTGCCAGCAGCCCCCCCCCGGGTATCACTGAAGCTTTCTTT.

The chain combines TRBV6-5 with TRBJ2-1, with D perhaps TRBD2 (6 bases). This CDR3 has 13 residues. The V gene's germline CDR1 is MNHEY and CDR2 SVGAGI. Trimming pared 6 bases from V and 6 bases from J, leaving 12 bases between. As DNA, the CDR3 is TGTGCCAGCAGGACTAGGTGGGGCAATGAGCAGTTCTTC. This gives the protein CASRTRWGNEQFF.

As to this clone: Other DNA variants within this sample encode the same CDR3. The rearrangement uses TRBV7-3 and TRBJ2-1; 7 bases are shared with TRBD1. CDR1 is SGHTA and CDR2 is FQGTGA in the germline V gene. The CDR3 runs 15 residues. V lost 5 bases to trimming and J lost 3 bases; unmatched junction nucleotides: 7. The CDR3 loop reads CASSLTGDSYNEQFF. The DNA of the CDR3 is TGTGCCAGCAGCCTCACAGGGGATAGCTACAATGAGCAGTTCTTC.

The CDR3 reads CASSVGQPGYGYTF. The CDR3 coding sequence is TGCGCCAGCAGCGTGGGACAGCCTGGATATGGCTACACCTTC. V is TRBV5-1 and J is TRBJ1-2; 7 nucleotides agree with TRBD1. This CDR3 is built from 14 residues. The J segment lost 5 bases and the V segment lost 4 bases, leaving 8 bases of the junction unmatched. CDR1 is SGHRS, CDR2 YFSETQ, per germline.

This sequence joins TRBV6-5 and TRBJ1-2; the D gene is possibly TRBD1 (5 bases). Germline V gene sequence: CDR1 MNHEY, CDR2 SVGAGI. V shed 7 bases and J shed 2 bases, with 11 bases lying between them. This CDR3 is built from 13 residues. DNA of the CDR3: TGTGCCAGCACTAATCGGGGGAACTATGGCTACACCTTC. Amino acids: CASTNRGNYGYTF.

This clone was recorded once. V gene TRBV19 combines with J gene TRBJ2-1; TRBD2 might be the D (6 bases). V lost 8 bases and J 1 base, leaving 9 bases between the germline ends. Per the germline V gene, CDR1 is LNHDA and CDR2 is SQIVND (reference sequence). CDR3 size: 13 residues. The CDR3 DNA sequence: TGTGCCAGTCGCCGGGGGTCCTACAATGAGCAGTTCTTC. Its protein product is CASRRGSYNEQFF.

The chain carries TRBV27 and TRBJ2-7, with 7 nucleotides matching TRBD2. Germline values: CDR1 MNHEY, CDR2 SMNVEV (reference sequence). V was clipped by 6 bases and J by 0 bases; unmatched bases: 8. This CDR3 region has 15 residues. The CDR3 DNA follows: TGTGCCAGCAGGACTAGCCTGACAAGCTCCTACGAGCAGTACTTC. Residues: CASRTSLTSSYEQYF.

The J gene is TRBJ1-1, the V gene TRBV5-1; D remains ambiguous. CDR3 length equals 16 residues. CDR1 and CDR2 from the germline V gene are SGHRS and YFSETQ. V dropped 1 base and J dropped 0 bases, with 13 bases sitting between them. The CDR3 DNA follows: TGCGCCAGCAGCTTGCTACGTGCTCCGGTGAACACTGAAGCTTTCTTT. It translates to CASSLLRAPVNTEAFF.

CDR3 sequence (DNA): TGTGCCAGCAGTTTTTCCTCCAGGAACACTGAAGCTTTCTTT. Its translation: CASSFSSRNTEAFF. J is TRBJ1-1 and V is TRBV27; D remains unclear. This CDR3 is 14 amino acids long. CDR1 and CDR2 from the germline V gene are MNHEY and SMNVEV (reference sequence). V lost 3 bases to trimming and J lost 1 base, with 9 bases between them.

This chain uses TRBV5-5 with TRBJ1-5; no definite D call. CDR1 and CDR2 from the germline V gene are SGHKS and YYEKEE (reference sequence). Trimming cost V 0 bases and J 7 bases, with 8 bases left between them. The CDR3 length is 13 residues. CDR3 protein: CASSLVPGQPQHF. The DNA of the CDR3 is TGTGCCAGCAGCTTGGTGCCGGGACAGCCCCAGCATTTT.

The chain joins TRBV4-1 to TRBJ2-5; 13 nucleotides line up with TRBD2. The V and J ends lost 2 bases and 3 bases, in that order; junction bases with no gene match: 6. Germline CDR1 MGHRA, CDR2 YSYEKL. The CDR3 contains 17 residues. CDR3 sequence: CASSQPTGLAGEETQYF. CDR3 nucleotides: TGCGCCAGCAGCCAACCAACCGGACTAGCGGGGGAAGAGACCCAGTACTTC.

The chain recombines TRBV7-2 with TRBJ1-2; maybe TRBD1 (6 bases). V was shortened by 1 base and J by 5 bases, with 11 bases between the two germline ends. CDR3 length: 14 amino acids. CDR1 and CDR2 from the germline V gene are SGHTA and FQGNSA. The CDR3 DNA reads TGTGCCAGCAGCTTAGGTGGGGGCCCTTATGGCTACACCTTC. Protein product: CASSLGGGPYGYTF.

This chain links TRBV11-2 with TRBJ2-3, with 7 bases that match TRBD2. The J segment lost 0 bases and the V segment lost 3 bases, leaving 6 bases of the junction unmatched. The CDR3 has 16 residues. Germline V CDR1 and CDR2: SGHAT, FQNNGV. The CDR3 loop is CASSFLTSQSTDTQYF. As DNA, the CDR3 is TGTGCCAGCAGCTTTCTGACTAGCCAAAGCACAGATACGCAGTATTTT.

The chain carries TRBV27 and TRBJ1-1; 9 bases are shared with TRBD1. The CDR3 totals 19 residues. Germline V gives CDR1 MNHEY, CDR2 SMNVEV (reference sequence). J gave up 0 bases and V 5 bases, and 16 bases lay outside the gene matches. DNA for the CDR3: TGTGCCAGCAGTCCATCGATATTCCCGGGACAGGGACTGAACACTGAAGCTTTCTTT. Translation: CASSPSIFPGQGLNTEAFF.